This T cell receptor (beta chain) was obtained from a study of regulatory T cells in long-lasting Graves disease (dated by TCRdb to the early 2020s). Broadly, across the study: Persistent Graves' disease was defined as persistently positive TSH receptor autoantibodies together with antithyroid drug treatment for over 5 years. This study used TCR sequencing and RNA sequencing of peripheral blood to compare persistent Graves' disease patients against newly diagnosed Graves' disease patients. The study was conducted in China and was registered as a clinical trial. A total of roughly 33 samples were covered by TCR sequencing, comprising about 13 persistent and around 20 newly diagnosed Graves' disease patients. Antithyroid drugs had been taken for roughly 10 years on average by persistent Graves' disease patients in the clinical cohort.

The time point label, read with the paper, signifies: persistent/refractory GD, antithyroid drugs over 5 years with positive TRAb. RNA was extracted from PBMCs in TRIzol for both TCR sequencing and RNA sequencing. The diagnosis of Graves' disease followed American Thyroid Association guidelines. Patients for the study were recruited at an endocrinology department in Xi'an, China. Each patient gave about 8.1 milliliters of peripheral blood, collected in an EDTA anticoagulant tube. Ficoll Paque Plus density gradient separation was used to isolate PBMCs, and no further T cell sorting was performed. RNA quality was checked with an Agilent 2100 Bioanalyzer and agarose gel, and concentration with a NanoDrop 2000. Taken from cysteine to phenylalanine, the CDR3 has 14 residues. The retained sequence is limited to the CDR3, 42 bases, with the frame set at the first base. What the study reported, not specific to this receptor: Because the primary lesion, thyroid tissue, could not be accessed, the study looked at peripheral blood alone. Persistent patients shared more public clonotypes among themselves (around 2,500) than newly diagnosed patients did (about 970). Persistent Graves' disease patients showed lower TCR Shannon entropy and fewer highly expanded clones than newly diagnosed patients, suggesting clonal expansion. The authors noted that the small sample size was a limitation that may lower accuracy. Only the TCR beta chain was sequenced and analyzed. TRBV28, TRBJ1-2 and TRBJ2-5 were preferentially used in persistent disease, while TRBV20-1 and TRBJ2-1 were favored in newly diagnosed disease.

This clonotype was detected only a few times. Its antigen has not been determined. This may arise from a read error, as a much more abundant clone is one base away. Receptors were amplified or captured by multiplex PCR. Sequencing used an Illumina HiSeq 4000. TCR beta libraries were built with iRepertoire HTBI primers and Arm-PCR amplification of CDR3 regions. Before sequencing, the PCR products underwent gel purification. Turning to the authors' computational methods: Across samples, 60 to 70 TRBV and 14 TRBJ segments were identified and used for gene usage analysis of CDR3 amino acid clonotypes. Filtered high-quality paired reads were merged into contigs using COPE and FqMerger. BLAST was used to align contigs to the IMGT TRBV, TRBD and TRBJ reference genes, and CDR3 was defined following IMGT. Highly expanded clones were defined as clonotypes with a frequency above 0.1%. Shannon entropy was used to measure repertoire diversity, and the Gini coefficient was used to measure V-J evenness. A clonotype found in more than one individual was treated as public. TCRdb reprocessing: public reads trimmed at Q25 with fastp, clones called with MiXCR, in-frame beta chains kept. Every distinct CDR3 protein forms one entry, paired with its most common genes and DNA. TCRdb's processing, not the authors' own work, is the source of the V and J calls. This sample is represented by a few hundred thousand distinct CDR3 sequences; roughly 22% of them were singletons. Jointly, the top ten make up approximately 14% of the sample.

The sample here was peripheral blood mononuclear cells (PBMCs), taken when the disease was refractory, from a patient treated with antithyroid drugs. The clonotype comes from a female donor with Graves disease. In this chain, TRBV12-3 or TRBV12-4 is recombined with TRBJ1-1; no D segment can be confidently identified. The nucleotides are TGTGTCAGCAGTTTGACGGATAGGGACACTGAAGCTTTCTTT. Protein translation: CVSSLTDRDTEAFF.